The table lists the clone carrying this T cell receptor (beta chain) with a few counts. The sample originates from a study of regulatory T cells in long-lasting Graves disease. The wider study: Graves' cases, newly diagnosed, had used antithyroid drugs under 3 months.

This sample's time point: newly diagnosed GD, antithyroid drugs for less than 3 months. PBMCs provided the RNA from which the TCR library was made. CDR3 length: 14 residues. V was trimmed by 7 bases and J by 0 bases, leaving 9 bases between them. Germline V gene sequence: CDR1 SEHNR, CDR2 FQNEAQ (reference sequence). iRepertoire HTBI primers and Arm-PCR of CDR3 regions built TCR beta libraries. TCRdb reprocessed the multiplex PCR reads with MiXCR, giving one entry per CDR3 protein. This table has 350,000 to 500,000 distinct CDR3 sequences, 15% to 20% appearing once. These data are also associated with another study on T cells in Graves' hyperthyroidism and ophthalmopathy.

The clonotype was recovered from a woman under 40 with Graves disease. This sequence joins TRBV7-9 and TRBJ2-2, with no clear D. The material sequenced was peripheral blood mononuclear cells (PBMCs), taken at new diagnosis, from a patient treated with antithyroid drugs. The chain's CDR3 is CASKDGTNTGELFF. CDR3 in DNA: TGTGCCAGCAAAGACGGTACGAACACCGGGGAGCTGTTTTTT.